This TCR beta chain is drawn from a study of graft-versus-host responses after intestinal transplantation. General study findings and limits: GvH clone levels peaked in circulation, and this peak was associated with early post-transplant HvG declines.

On this clone: Its antigen is not identified.

Assay used: immunoSEQ multiplex PCR; TCRdb lists only in-frame clones, some missing. The table lists approximately 9,700 clones, more than 85% of them singletons. This CDR3 region has 16 residues. From germline, CDR1 is LGHNT and CDR2 FRNRAP. V shed 4 bases and J shed 0 bases, with 12 bases lying between them. The TCR was taken from a human patient who received an intestinal transplant, so some T cells may come from the graft donor. The genes are TRBV12-5 and TRBJ1-4; D remains unclear. The sequencing here drew on PBMCs, taken approximately 40 days after intestinal transplantation. The CDR3 sequence: CASGWTGSPTNEKLFF. The CDR3 DNA follows: TGTGCTAGTGGTTGGACCGGGAGTCCAACTAATGAAAAACTGTTTTTT.